The rows below give T cell receptor beta chains drawn from one sample of a study of blood T cell repertoires in COVID-19. Only in-frame clones appear in the TCRdb table, and some are missing; sequencing was by immunoSEQ multiplex PCR. The profile shows some 140,000 clones, roughly 80% of them singletons. The sample consisted of peripheral blood. All receptors derive from a man between 60 and 75 years old with acute or convalescent COVID-19. Both conserved end residues are part of each CDR3. D genes are given only for firm matches. Expanded clones are given a class, and other clones once, few, many or no size at all.

V gene	clone size	J gene	D gene	CDR3 protein	CDR3 DNA
TRBV3-1/TRBV3-2	NA	TRBJ2-2	NA	CASSRVTGFGLGTSGELFF	TGTGCCAGCAGCCGGGTAACAGGGTTCGGGCTCGGAACCAGCGGGGAGCTGTTTTTT
TRBV4-1	NA	TRBJ1-1	NA	CASSQTPTEAFF	TGCGCCAGCAGCCAAACACCCACTGAAGCTTTCTTT
TRBV9	NA	TRBJ2-7	TRBD1	CASSVDPGQGVYEQYF	TGTGCCAGCAGCGTAGATCCGGGACAGGGGGTCTACGAGCAGTACTTC
TRBV6-5	NA	TRBJ2-3	TRBD2	CASRRLATTDTQYF	TGTGCCAGCAGACGACTAGCGACCACAGATACGCAGTATTTT
TRBV11-2	NA	TRBJ1-1	TRBD1	CASSQDRGTEAFF	TGTGCCAGCAGCCAAGACAGGGGCACTGAAGCTTTCTTT
TRBV19	NA	TRBJ1-5	TRBD1	CASSSRATGASNQPQHF	TGTGCCAGTAGCTCCCGGGCGACAGGGGCTAGCAATCAGCCCCAGCATTTT
TRBV7-3	NA	TRBJ2-1	NA	CASSLEGANEQFF	TGTGCCAGCAGCTTAGAAGGGGCCAATGAGCAGTTCTTC
TRBV2	NA	TRBJ2-2	TRBD2	CASRSSSGSGTGELFF	TGTGCCAGCAGATCCAGTAGCGGGAGTGGTACCGGGGAGCTGTTTTTT
TRBV11-2	NA	TRBJ2-1	TRBD2	CASSLRGAGGAGNEQFF	TGTGCCAGCAGCCTCAGGGGAGCGGGGGGGGCCGGGAATGAGCAGTTCTTC
TRBV19	NA	TRBJ2-5	TRBD2	CASSIVAGGGYQETQYF	TGTGCCAGTAGTATAGTTGCGGGGGGGGGTTACCAAGAGACCCAGTACTTC
TRBV7-3	once	TRBJ2-5	NA	CASSLSGDTQETQYF	TGTGCCAGCAGCTTATCTGGGGACACCCAAGAGACCCAGTACTTC
TRBV19	NA	TRBJ1-2	NA	CASIPSFTTANYGYTF	TGTGCCAGTATCCCCTCATTTACGACAGCTAACTATGGCTACACCTTC
TRBV9	NA	TRBJ2-3	TRBD2	CASSVRLAGTDTQYF	TGTGCCAGCAGCGTTCGGCTAGCGGGCACAGATACGCAGTATTTT
TRBV18	NA	TRBJ2-2	TRBD2	CASSRQPGGANTGELFF	TGTGCCAGCTCACGTCAGCCGGGGGGGGCGAACACCGGGGAGCTGTTTTTT
TRBV6-1	NA	TRBJ2-7	TRBD1	CASSEYRGPYEQYF	TGTGCCAGCAGTGAATACAGGGGGCCCTACGAGCAGTACTTC
TRBV6-5	NA	TRBJ2-5	NA	CASLYGGSGETQYF	TGTGCCAGCCTCTATGGGGGGTCGGGAGAGACCCAGTACTTC
TRBV11-3	NA	TRBJ2-7	NA	CASSAGTPGSYEQYF	TGTGCCAGCAGCGCGGGGACCCCAGGGTCCTACGAGCAGTACTTC
TRBV30	NA	TRBJ2-7	TRBD1	CAWRQRSGTGGLEQYF	TGTGCCTGGAGGCAGAGATCCGGGACAGGGGGACTCGAGCAGTACTTC
TRBV6-5	NA	TRBJ1-3	TRBD1	CASRLDRTSGNTIYF	TGTGCCAGCAGACTGGACAGGACCTCTGGAAACACCATATATTTT
TRBV7-9	NA	TRBJ1-2	TRBD1	CASSRDRHGYTF	TGTGCCAGCAGCCGGGACAGACATGGCTACACCTTC
TRBV3-1/TRBV3-2	NA	TRBJ2-3	TRBD1	CASIDRAGDTQYF	TGTGCCAGCATCGACAGGGCGGGAGATACGCAGTATTTT
TRBV2	NA	TRBJ2-3	NA	CASSVPMATDTQYF	TGTGCCAGCAGTGTTCCCATGGCCACAGATACGCAGTATTTT
TRBV24-1	NA	TRBJ2-3	TRBD2	CATSDWRLTSGRVTDTQYF	TGTGCCACCAGTGATTGGAGATTGACTAGCGGGAGAGTTACAGATACGCAGTATTTT
TRBV7-3	once	TRBJ2-3	TRBD2	CASSLQAGVEDTQYF	TGTGCCAGCAGCTTACAAGCGGGGGTGGAAGATACGCAGTATTTT
TRBV27	NA	TRBJ1-6	NA	CASSISWGNNSPLHF	TGTGCCAGCAGTATCTCTTGGGGCAATAATTCACCCCTCCACTTT
TRBV29-1	NA	TRBJ2-7	NA	CSVDAQGSHEQYF	TGCAGCGTTGACGCTCAGGGTAGCCACGAGCAGTACTTC
TRBV3-1/TRBV3-2	once	TRBJ1-1	NA	CASSQDWGGNTEAFF	TGTGCCAGCAGCCAAGATTGGGGCGGGAACACTGAAGCTTTCTTT
TRBV5-4	NA	TRBJ1-2	NA	CASSPAEGSYYGYTF	TGTGCCAGCAGCCCGGCGGAGGGCTCGTACTATGGCTACACCTTC
TRBV5-4	few	TRBJ2-7	NA	CASRLGLIYEQYF	TGTGCCAGCAGACTGGGACTTATCTACGAGCAGTACTTC
TRBV20-1	NA	TRBJ1-1	NA	CSASSPSAGNTEAFF	TGCAGTGCTAGTAGCCCTAGCGCGGGGAACACTGAAGCTTTCTTT
TRBV19	few	TRBJ2-7	TRBD1	CASSIGTGASEQYF	TGTGCCAGTAGTATCGGTACAGGGGCGAGTGAGCAGTACTTC
TRBV29-1	NA	TRBJ2-3	TRBD2	CSVEAGGYSTQYF	TGCAGCGTTGAAGCGGGAGGATATAGTACGCAGTATTTT
TRBV28	NA	TRBJ1-1	NA	CASSTPGEAFF	TGTGCCAGCAGTACCCCAGGAGAAGCTTTCTTT
TRBV30	NA	TRBJ2-5	NA	CAWSLHQETQYF	TGTGCCTGGAGCCTCCACCAAGAGACCCAGTACTTC
TRBV6-5	NA	TRBJ1-4	NA	CASSYSMGRGREKLFF	TGTGCCAGCAGTTACTCGATGGGGCGCGGAAGAGAAAAACTGTTTTTT
TRBV18	NA	TRBJ1-5	NA	CASSADISQPQHF	TGTGCCAGCTCTGCGGACATTTCTCAGCCCCAGCATTTT
TRBV9	once	TRBJ2-3	NA	CASSVGWGGTDTQYF	TGTGCCAGCAGCGTAGGATGGGGGGGCACAGATACGCAGTATTTT
TRBV20-1	NA	TRBJ2-3	NA	CSGFADTQYF	TGCAGTGGCTTCGCGGATACGCAGTATTTT
TRBV10-3	NA	TRBJ1-6	NA	CAISSGLSNSPLHF	TGTGCCATCAGTTCAGGGCTTTCTAATTCACCCCTCCACTTT
TRBV6-5	NA	TRBJ1-4	TRBD1	CASSFKTGGNEKLFF	TGTGCCAGCAGTTTCAAGACAGGGGGTAATGAAAAACTGTTTTTT
TRBV12-3/TRBV12-4	NA	TRBJ1-2	NA	CASTLDSFDGYTF	TGTGCCAGCACCCTGGACAGTTTCGATGGCTACACCTTC